What follows are 9 T cell receptor beta chains derived from one specimen sequenced in a study of Ad26.COV2.S vaccination and SARS-CoV-2 variants. Assay used: immunoSEQ multiplex PCR; TCRdb lists only in-frame clones, some missing. The sample has over 110,000 clones; 86% are singletons. The specimen comprised peripheral blood, sampled after recovery from COVID-19. The receptors derive from a human donor who had recovered from COVID-19.

The rearrangement uses TRBV3-1 (or the pseudogene TRBV3-2) and TRBJ2-3; unclear D gene. The germline CDR1 and CDR2 sequences are LGHDT and YNNKEL (reference sequence). V dropped 1 base and J dropped 3 bases, with 2 bases sitting between them. The CDR3 loop spans 12 amino acids. The DNA of the CDR3 is TGTGCCAGCAGCCAAGTGACAGATACGCAGTATTTT. Amino acids: CASSQVTDTQYF.

The chain couples TRBV28 to TRBJ1-5; the D gene is possibly TRBD1 (6 bases). From germline, CDR1 is MDHEN and CDR2 SYDVKM. The CDR3 has 13 amino acids. V was shortened by 4 bases and J by 7 bases, with 11 bases between the two germline ends. The CDR3 sequence is CASSSFQGQPQHF. The CDR3 DNA is TGTGCCAGCAGTTCCTTTCAGGGGCAGCCCCAGCATTTT.

The chain recombines TRBV7-2 with TRBJ2-1, with TRBD2 as a possible D gene (7 bases). This CDR3 region has 16 residues. Looked up from germline, CDR1 is SGHTA and CDR2 is FQGNSA. Trimming took off 5 bases at V and 7 bases at J, with 21 bases between the two ends. CDR3 residues: CASSNREGGLGNEQFF. DNA for the CDR3: TGTGCCAGCAGCAATAGGGAGGGGGGCCTCGGAAATGAGCAGTTCTTC.

This clone was seen a few times. The DNA of the CDR3 is TGTGCCAGCAGTGACCCAGGGCGGAACACTGAAGCTTTCTTT. As protein: CASSDPGRNTEAFF. J is TRBJ1-1 and V is TRBV2; the D gene is possibly TRBD1 (5 bases). Trimming pared 3 bases from V and 1 base from J, leaving 9 bases between. This CDR3 contains 14 residues. Germline CDR1 reads SNHLY; CDR2 reads FYNNEI.

A remark on this clone: Germline is not matched at one junction end, which may reflect a read error. This rearrangement joins TRBV7-7 to TRBJ2-7; D call uncertain. The germline CDR1 and CDR2 sequences are SSHAT and FNYEAQ (reference sequence). This CDR3 has 15 residues. As DNA, the CDR3 is TGTGCTAGCAGCCCCGGGCCAGGTGCGACTTACGAGCAGTACTTC. Its protein is CASSPGPGATYEQYF.

The chain recombines TRBV9 with TRBJ2-5; 9 bases align to TRBD1. Looked up from germline, CDR1 is SGDLS and CDR2 is YYNGEE. The ends lost 8 bases at V and 1 base at J; junction bases unmatched: 6. The length of the CDR3 is 14 residues. This CDR3 is CASNRGRAQETQYF. For the CDR3, the DNA is TGTGCCAGTAACAGGGGGCGCGCCCAAGAGACCCAGTACTTC.

The chain is built from TRBV7-2 and TRBJ2-5; 7 bases line up with TRBD1. Germline V lookup: CDR1 SGHTA, CDR2 FQGNSA. CDR3 length: 15 residues. V trimming: 1 base; J trimming: 2 bases; junction bases outside the gene matches: 4. DNA of the CDR3: TGTGCCAGCAGCTTAGAGGGGGACAGACAAGAGACCCAGTACTTC. Protein product: CASSLEGDRQETQYF.

The chain is built from TRBV29-1 and TRBJ1-2; D may be TRBD1 (5 bases). In germline, CDR1 is SQVTM, CDR2 ANQGSEA. CDR3 length equals 12 residues. Trimming removed 7 bases from V and 4 bases from J, with 13 bases in between. The DNA for the CDR3 is TGCAGCGCGAGGTACGGGGCCTATGGCTACACCTTC. Translation gives CSARYGAYGYTF. Full variable domain (remainder filled in from reference TRBV29-1 and TRBJ1-2): SAVISQKPSRDICQRGTSLTIQCQVDSQVTMMFWYRQQPGQSLTLIATANQGSEATYESGFVIDKFPISRPNLTFSTLTVSNMSPEDSSIYLCSARYGAYGYTFGSGTRLTVV.

V usage is TRBV5-1 and J usage is TRBJ1-1; D uncertain. Germline CDR1 reads SGHRS; CDR2 reads YFSETQ. Trimming stripped 0 bases from V and 0 bases from J, with 12 bases between. The CDR3 extends over 16 amino acids. Written as DNA, the CDR3 is TGCGCCAGCAGCTTGGCCCCCCAGTGGATGAACACTGAAGCTTTCTTT. Encoded protein: CASSLAPQWMNTEAFF.